Listed below are T cell receptor beta chains from one sample, sequenced in a study of response to subunit inactivated influenza vaccine. MiXCR, run by TCRdb on the RT-PCR reads, gives a single entry per CDR3 protein. The sample lists about 700,000 distinct CDR3 sequences, around 14% seen once, with around a tenth in the top ten. The specimen was PBMCs from blood, collected 11 to 12 days after vaccination. Receptors were obtained from a man aged 50 or older who received an inactivated influenza vaccine. The CDR3 runs from the conserved cysteine through the conserved F or W. Each record gives: D gene, J gene, clone size, V gene, CDR3 protein, CDR3 DNA. D genes are given only for firm matches. Rows give clone size only sometimes, using once, few, many, or a class for an expanded clone.

D gene: NA
J gene: TRBJ2-6
clone size: few
V gene: TRBV28
CDR3 protein: CASTTELGQWYSGANVLTF
CDR3 DNA: TGTGCCAGTACTACAGAGCTTGGACAGTGGTACTCTGGGGCCAACGTCCTGACTTTC

D gene: NA
J gene: TRBJ1-2
clone size: few
V gene: TRBV20-1
CDR3 protein: CSASGTPEGGYTF
CDR3 DNA: TGCAGTGCTTCCGGGACACCTGAAGGGGGCTACACCTTC

D gene: NA
J gene: TRBJ2-2
clone size: NA
V gene: TRBV30
CDR3 protein: CAWDPRGPNTGELFF
CDR3 DNA: TGTGCCTGGGATCCCAGGGGACCGAACACCGGGGAGCTGTTTTTT

D gene: TRBD1
J gene: TRBJ2-2
clone size: NA
V gene: TRBV4-2
CDR3 protein: CASSLQGQGWNTGELFF
CDR3 DNA: TGTGCCAGCAGCCTCCAAGGACAGGGTTGGAACACCGGGGAGCTGTTTTTT

D gene: NA
J gene: TRBJ2-1
clone size: few
V gene: TRBV9
CDR3 protein: CASSDGLESEQFF
CDR3 DNA: TGTGCCAGCAGCGATGGGCTAGAGAGTGAGCAGTTCTTC

D gene: TRBD1
J gene: TRBJ1-2
clone size: few
V gene: TRBV7-9
CDR3 protein: CASRQTPGQGDGYTF
CDR3 DNA: TGTGCCAGCAGACAAACCCCAGGACAGGGCGATGGCTACACCTTC

D gene: TRBD2
J gene: TRBJ2-3
clone size: many
V gene: TRBV7-9
CDR3 protein: CASSLVAGGGTDTQYF
CDR3 DNA: TGTGCCAGCAGCTTAGTCGCGGGAGGGGGAACAGATACGCAGTATTTT

D gene: TRBD1
J gene: TRBJ1-2
clone size: NA
V gene: TRBV12-3/TRBV12-4
CDR3 protein: CASRTTGDYGYTF
CDR3 DNA: TGTGCCAGCAGAACGACAGGGGACTATGGCTACACCTTC

D gene: NA
J gene: TRBJ2-7
clone size: NA
V gene: TRBV12-3/TRBV12-4
CDR3 protein: CASSSRIEYEQYF
CDR3 DNA: TGTGCCAGCAGCTCCCGGATAGAATACGAGCAGTACTTC

D gene: NA
J gene: TRBJ2-5
clone size: many
V gene: TRBV12-3/TRBV12-4
CDR3 protein: CASTRRAGGGETQYF
CDR3 DNA: TGTGCCAGCACCCGACGGGCAGGAGGGGGCGAGACCCAGTACTTC

D gene: TRBD2
J gene: TRBJ2-1
clone size: NA
V gene: TRBV6-2/TRBV6-3
CDR3 protein: CASNLRTTSGRRDEQFF
CDR3 DNA: TGTGCCAGCAATCTCCGTACGACTAGCGGGAGACGCGATGAGCAGTTCTTC

D gene: NA
J gene: TRBJ2-2
clone size: NA
V gene: TRBV20-1
CDR3 protein: CSLSGAGAIGELFF
CDR3 DNA: TGCAGTTTGAGCGGGGCGGGGGCTATCGGGGAGCTGTTTTTT

D gene: TRBD2
J gene: TRBJ2-1
clone size: many
V gene: TRBV29-1
CDR3 protein: CSVDVAGRGNEQFF
CDR3 DNA: TGCAGCGTTGACGTAGCGGGACGAGGCAATGAGCAGTTCTTC

D gene: NA
J gene: TRBJ1-1
clone size: few
V gene: TRBV11-1
CDR3 protein: CASSLRGARVSEAFF
CDR3 DNA: TGTGCCAGCAGCTTACGGGGGGCGCGGGTTTCTGAAGCTTTCTTT

D gene: TRBD1
J gene: TRBJ1-1
clone size: few
V gene: TRBV29-1
CDR3 protein: CSGGAGGLNTEAFF
CDR3 DNA: TGCAGCGGGGGGGCAGGGGGCCTGAACACTGAAGCTTTCTTT

D gene: NA
J gene: TRBJ2-7
clone size: many
V gene: TRBV7-2
CDR3 protein: CASSLLYEQYF
CDR3 DNA: TGTGCCAGCAGCTTATTGTACGAGCAGTACTTC

D gene: TRBD1
J gene: TRBJ2-5
clone size: NA
V gene: TRBV20-1
CDR3 protein: CSATFGTGYQETQYF
CDR3 DNA: TGCAGTGCTACATTCGGGACAGGGTATCAGGAGACCCAGTACTTC

D gene: NA
J gene: TRBJ1-1
clone size: NA
V gene: TRBV4-1
CDR3 protein: CASSQVAEMNTEAFF
CDR3 DNA: TGCGCCAGCAGCCAAGTGGCAGAGATGAACACTGAAGCTTTCTTT

D gene: TRBD1
J gene: TRBJ2-7
clone size: NA
V gene: TRBV7-8
CDR3 protein: CASSLARTGTYEQYF
CDR3 DNA: TGTGCCAGCAGCTTAGCTAGGACAGGGACCTACGAGCAGTACTTC

D gene: NA
J gene: TRBJ1-1
clone size: few
V gene: TRBV6-1
CDR3 protein: CASRIGRNTEAFF
CDR3 DNA: TGTGCCAGCAGAATAGGTAGGAACACTGAAGCTTTCTTT

D gene: TRBD2
J gene: TRBJ2-7
clone size: NA
V gene: TRBV20-1
CDR3 protein: CSAFTSGTTYEQYF
CDR3 DNA: TGCAGTGCCTTCACTAGCGGGACAACCTACGAGCAGTACTTC

D gene: NA
J gene: TRBJ2-3
clone size: NA
V gene: TRBV20-1
CDR3 protein: CSAGVGTDTQYF
CDR3 DNA: TGCAGTGCAGGGGTCGGCACAGATACGCAGTATTTT

D gene: NA
J gene: TRBJ1-1
clone size: NA
V gene: TRBV4-3
CDR3 protein: CASSHALGRNMNTEAFF
CDR3 DNA: TGCGCCAGCAGCCATGCACTGGGACGTAACATGAACACTGAAGCTTTCTTT

D gene: TRBD2
J gene: TRBJ2-1
clone size: NA
V gene: TRBV15
CDR3 protein: CATSRDAWTSGHNEQFF
CDR3 DNA: TGTGCCACCAGCAGAGATGCGTGGACTAGCGGTCACAATGAGCAGTTCTTC

D gene: NA
J gene: TRBJ1-2
clone size: many
V gene: TRBV20-1
CDR3 protein: CSARDQGSYGYTF
CDR3 DNA: TGCAGTGCTAGAGATCAAGGCAGCTATGGCTACACCTTC

D gene: TRBD2
J gene: TRBJ2-1
clone size: NA
V gene: TRBV4-1
CDR3 protein: CASSPRSGDLSSYNEQFF
CDR3 DNA: TGCGCCAGCAGCCCCCGTAGCGGGGACCTCAGCTCCTACAATGAGCAGTTCTTC

D gene: NA
J gene: TRBJ1-1
clone size: few
V gene: TRBV27
CDR3 protein: CASKGVMNTEAFF
CDR3 DNA: TGTGCCAGCAAGGGGGTAATGAACACTGAAGCTTTCTTT

D gene: TRBD2
J gene: TRBJ2-1
clone size: few
V gene: TRBV10-3
CDR3 protein: CAISESGLAGIYNEQFF
CDR3 DNA: TGTGCCATCAGTGAGTCGGGACTAGCGGGAATCTACAATGAGCAGTTCTTC

D gene: NA
J gene: TRBJ2-1
clone size: NA
V gene: TRBV4-3
CDR3 protein: CASSQEGPLRHEQFF
CDR3 DNA: TGCGCCAGCAGCCAAGAGGGACCCCTAAGGCATGAGCAGTTCTTC

D gene: NA
J gene: TRBJ2-1
clone size: many
V gene: TRBV5-1
CDR3 protein: CASSLRTGYNEQFF
CDR3 DNA: TGCGCCAGCAGCTTAAGGACGGGCTACAATGAGCAGTTCTTC

D gene: NA
J gene: TRBJ2-1
clone size: NA
V gene: TRBV7-2
CDR3 protein: CASSLGDVIVYNEQFF
CDR3 DNA: TGTGCCAGCAGCTTAGGAGATGTAATAGTCTACAATGAGCAGTTCTTC

D gene: NA
J gene: TRBJ2-7
clone size: few
V gene: TRBV4-3
CDR3 protein: CASSHVGRTYEQYF
CDR3 DNA: TGCGCCAGCAGCCATGTGGGACGGACCTACGAGCAGTACTTC

D gene: TRBD1
J gene: TRBJ2-3
clone size: NA
V gene: TRBV5-1
CDR3 protein: CASSLSGQGADTQYF
CDR3 DNA: TGCGCCAGCAGCTTGTCGGGACAGGGGGCAGATACGCAGTATTTT

D gene: NA
J gene: TRBJ2-3
clone size: NA
V gene: TRBV6-2/TRBV6-3
CDR3 protein: CASSYGRTTDTQYF
CDR3 DNA: TGTGCCAGCAGTTATGGCAGGACTACAGATACGCAGTATTTT

D gene: TRBD1
J gene: TRBJ1-1
clone size: NA
V gene: TRBV7-9
CDR3 protein: CASSLAGQANTEAFF
CDR3 DNA: TGTGCCAGCAGCTTAGCTGGACAGGCTAACACTGAAGCTTTCTTT

D gene: TRBD2
J gene: TRBJ2-5
clone size: few
V gene: TRBV10-3
CDR3 protein: CAIRSGLATTLQETQYF
CDR3 DNA: TGTGCCATCAGGTCCGGACTAGCGACCACCCTCCAAGAGACCCAGTACTTC